Listed here is a single TCR beta chain. The sample is drawn from a study of T-cell reconstitution after alpha-beta-depleted transplantation in children. CDR1 is ENHRY and CDR2 is SYGVKD in the germline V gene. Between the trimmed V and J ends, which lost 6 bases and 5 bases, there was a span of 14 bases. The CDR3 is 13 amino acids. For TCRbeta, the library was prepared with unique molecular identifiers. MiXCR, run by TCRdb on the PCR reads, gives a single entry per CDR3 protein. Here the sample spans approximately 520,000 distinct CDR3 sequences, approximately 10% being singletons. The specimen was PBMCs, mostly from graft donor cells, collected 180 days after TCRalphabeta/CD19-depleted stem cell transplant. The chain carries TRBV10-3 and TRBJ2-7, with D possibly TRBD1 on 6 matching bases. The receptor was derived from a female patient aged 2-10 years who had a stem cell transplant for aplastic anemia, so the T cells may come from the graft donor. CDR3 sequence (DNA): TGTGCCATCAGCGAATATCGACAGGACGAGCAGTACTTC. Protein sequence: CAISEYRQDEQYF.